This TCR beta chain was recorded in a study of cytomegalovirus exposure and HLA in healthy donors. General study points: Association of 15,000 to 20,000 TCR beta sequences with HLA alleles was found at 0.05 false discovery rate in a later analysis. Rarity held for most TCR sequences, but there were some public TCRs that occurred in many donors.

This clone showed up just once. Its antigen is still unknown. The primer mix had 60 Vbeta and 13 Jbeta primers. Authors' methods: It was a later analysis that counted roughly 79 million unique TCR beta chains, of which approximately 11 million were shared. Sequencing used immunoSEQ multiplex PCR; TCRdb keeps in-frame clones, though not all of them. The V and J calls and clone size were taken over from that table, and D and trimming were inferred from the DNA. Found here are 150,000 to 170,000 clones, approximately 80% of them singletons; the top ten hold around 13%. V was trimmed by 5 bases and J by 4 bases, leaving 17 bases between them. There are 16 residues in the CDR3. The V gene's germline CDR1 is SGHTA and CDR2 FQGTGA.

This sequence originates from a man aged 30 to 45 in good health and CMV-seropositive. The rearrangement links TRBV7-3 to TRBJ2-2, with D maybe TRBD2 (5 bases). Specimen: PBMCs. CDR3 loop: CASSPGPGSFTGELFF. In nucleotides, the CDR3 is TGTGCCAGCAGCCCCGGTCCGGGGAGCTTCACCGGGGAGCTGTTTTTT.